This T cell receptor beta chain appears in the sequencing data of a study of neoadjuvant anti-PD-1 for oral cavity cancer (TCRdb year 2021). In terms of the full investigation: Before curative-intent surgical resection, most patients were given three to four biweekly doses of nivolumab at 3 mg/kg. There were roughly 13 patients in the parent correlative cohort, and the response rate was about 36%. Patients without progression received a fourth nivolumab dose around day 43 and underwent definitive surgical resection on days 50-56. Patients with complete response, partial response or stable disease by RECIST 1.1 were defined as responders, whereas patients with progression were defined as non-responders.

Of note for this clone: The clone's antigen remains unknown. The junction departs from germline at one end; a sequencing error may be responsible.

In light of the paper, this sample's time point label describes: after neoadjuvant nivolumab, at surgical resection. None of the patients had received prior systemic or radiation treatment, and all were newly diagnosed with stage II-IVA oral cavity squamous cell carcinoma. The cohort was made up of patients with locally advanced, HPV-negative oral cavity squamous cell carcinoma. Samples were obtained from a longitudinal correlative study of a single-arm phase II trial of neoadjuvant nivolumab in oral cavity squamous cell carcinoma. Subject-matched pre- and post-treatment PBMCs and tumors from three responders and three non-responders were subjected to genomic DNA-based TCRbeta sequencing. For tumor tissue, genomic DNA extraction relied on the Maxwell RSC DNA from Tissue kit. The paper as a whole reports these results and caveats: Only a few patients per response group were included in the TCR analyses, and the authors called for validation in larger cohorts. Greater tumor shrinkage correlated with larger post-treatment sizes of preexisting intratumoral clones, which suggests that expansion of preexisting clones contributed to response. Higher pretreatment blood TCRbeta clonality and lower post-treatment tumor TCRbeta clonality were correlated with higher pretreatment blood Treg/Th17 ratios.

There are 15 amino acids in the CDR3, from cysteine to phenylalanine inclusive. Only the CDR3 DNA is retained, 45 bases long and in frame from the first base. Reading the germline V gene (reference sequence) gives CDR1 SSHAT and CDR2 FNYEAQ. Tumor libraries used mostly roughly 4.8 ug of input genomic DNA for survey sequencing, with two replicates per sample. TCRbeta libraries were prepared with the immunoSEQ hsTCRbeta kit according to the manufacturer's instructions. The finished libraries were brought together in one pool at roughly 3 nM, which was then read using an Illumina NovaSeq 6000 S4 flow cell. For the original study's pipeline: The immunoSEQ Analyzer was used for raw data preprocessing and quality control. The analysis was restricted to productive rearrangements, with each unique CDR3 amino acid sequence defining a clonotype. Repertoire clonality was estimated as the Gini-Simpson index, which was computed with the R package tcR. Student's t test was used to compare Gini indices, while Pearson correlation assessed associations with tumor size change. The immuneACCESS repertoire file appears here via TCRdb, limited to in-frame rearrangements. These files lack a portion of the clones; in checked studies, under half of the deficit traces to unresolved V genes, and the cause of the others is not known. V and J calls and clone size come straight from that table; D and trimming were deduced from the DNA. The sample yields 37,000 or so clones; over 30% were counted once. Of the sample, roughly 16% is held by the ten largest clones.

This receptor chain uses TRBV7-7 and TRBJ2-1; TRBD1 might be the D gene, on 6 matching bases. The receptor was isolated from a person between 40 and 85 years old with oral cavity squamous cell carcinoma. The sample was tumor tissue, taken after nivolumab (anti-PD-1) treatment. The CDR3 reads as follows: CASSRSGTNYNEQFF. The nucleotide sequence reads as follows: TGTGCTAGCAGTCGGTCTGGGACAAACTACAATGAGCAGTTCTTC.